One sample yielded the 27 T cell receptor beta chains listed below, sequenced in a study of shared clonotypes between healthy human individuals (dated by TCRdb to 2018 to 2020). Library preparation used the immunoSEQ multiplex PCR assay. The clones in this table, taken by TCRdb from immuneACCESS, are in-frame only. Not every clone is retained; where verified, under half of the shortfall comes from an unresolved V gene, and the cause of the rest is unknown. Across this sample there are about 2.4 million clones, with about 92% seen only once. Together, the top ten hold around 0.15% of the sample. The specimen sequenced was naive CD4+ T cells sorted from blood. The cell subset or site label for this specimen denotes: CD45RA+ positively selected. These receptors all come from a man between 18 and 29 years old in good health.

J is TRBJ1-6 and V is TRBV14; 9 bases match TRBD1. The CDR3 runs 15 residues. The germline gives CDR1 SGHDN, CDR2 FVKESK. Trimming cost V 5 bases and J 10 bases; bases outside gene matches: 9. CDR3 nucleotide sequence: TGTGCCAGCAGCATCTCGGGACAGGGATGGTCACCCCTCCACTTT. Translation: CASSISGQGWSPLHF.

In regard to this clone: Other DNA sequences of this sample code for an identical CDR3. The V gene is TRBV5-1, the J gene TRBJ2-7; TRBD2 aligns across 12 bases. V lost 7 bases to trimming and J lost 1 base; unmatched junction nucleotides: 3. This CDR3 is built from 14 residues. Germline V gives CDR1 SGHRS, CDR2 YFSETQ. The CDR3 region has the DNA TGCGCCAGCCAGACTAGCGGGAGTTCCTACGAGCAGTACTTC. It translates to CASQTSGSSYEQYF.

The V call is TRBV12-5, the J call TRBJ2-5, with D maybe TRBD2 (5 bases). The CDR3 is made up of 15 amino acids. CDR1 and CDR2 from the germline V gene are LGHNT and FRNRAP. Trimming shortened V by 2 bases and J by 5 bases, and 15 bases separated the two germline ends. The CDR3 DNA is TGTGCTAGTGGTTTGCTCAAGGGAGTCGGGGAGACCCAGTACTTC. Translation gives CASGLLKGVGETQYF.

This clone showed up just once. This chain joins TRBV27 and TRBJ1-4; no clear D. Germline-derived CDR1 and CDR2 are MNHEY and SMNVEV (reference sequence). V was pared by 5 bases and J by 0 bases, with 25 bases between. The CDR3 contains 20 residues. CDR3 nucleotide sequence: TGTGCCAGCAGTCCGCAACCCAAAACACAGACTGTTACAACTAATGAAAAACTGTTTTTT. As protein: CASSPQPKTQTVTTNEKLFF.

V gene TRBV11-1 combines with J gene TRBJ2-5; unclear D gene. Trimming cost V 0 bases and J 5 bases, with 7 bases left between them. The CDR3 loop spans 13 amino acids. The V gene's germline CDR1 is SGHAT and CDR2 FQDESV (reference sequence). CDR3 in DNA: TGTGCCAGCAGCTTAGCGTGGCGGGAGACCCAGTACTTC. Protein sequence: CASSLAWRETQYF.

The rearrangement links TRBV5-6 to TRBJ2-3; no definite D call. The CDR3 consists of 15 residues. The V gene lost 2 bases and the J gene lost 5 bases, with 15 bases spanning the gap. Germline V gene lookup returns CDR1 SGHDT and CDR2 YYEEEE. The CDR3 sequence is CASSFGRSPGDTQYF. CDR3 nucleotide sequence: TGTGCCAGCAGCTTCGGGCGATCCCCGGGAGATACGCAGTATTTT.

The chain joins TRBV10-3 to TRBJ1-4, with D possibly being TRBD1 (6 bases). There are 14 residues in the CDR3. Germline V gene lookup returns CDR1 ENHRY and CDR2 SYGVKD. The V end was cut by 2 bases, the J end by 7 bases, with 11 bases between. In DNA, the CDR3 is TGTGCCATCAGTGAGGGGGGGGCGTTTGAAAAACTGTTTTTT. It encodes CAISEGGAFEKLFF.

The chain joins TRBV21-1 to TRBJ2-1; no DNA check was done on the table's D call, TRBD2. TRBV21-1 is flagged as a pseudogene. The CDR3 contains 13 residues. The CDR3 loop reads CASSSGRHNEQFF. In DNA form, the CDR3 reads TGTGCCAGCAGCAGCGGGCGACACAATGAGCAGTTCTTC.

Note on this clone: Other DNA sequences within the sample encode an identical CDR3. The gene calls are TRBV19 and TRBJ1-2; a possible D gene is TRBD1 (5 bases). This CDR3 region has 12 residues. CDR1 and CDR2 from the germline V gene are LNHDA and SQIVND (reference sequence). V lost 6 bases and J 8 bases, leaving 13 bases between the germline ends. CDR3: CASSPRGDGYTF. The CDR3 DNA reads TGTGCCAGTAGCCCCCGAGGGGACGGCTACACCTTC.

This chain uses TRBV6-1 with TRBJ1-4, with D hard to call. Looked up from germline, CDR1 is MNHNS and CDR2 is SASEGT. This CDR3 contains 12 residues. Trimming cost V 1 base and J 7 bases, with 4 bases left between them. CDR3 DNA sequence: TGTGCCAGCAGTGAAGTTCTTGAAAAACTGTTTTTT. This encodes CASSEVLEKLFF.

The chain carries TRBV9 and TRBJ2-7; 7 nucleotides line up with TRBD1. There are 16 residues in the CDR3. CDR1 and CDR2 (germline): SGDLS, YYNGEE. V lost 0 bases to trimming and J lost 2 bases; unmatched junction nucleotides: 8. CDR3 residues: CASSVEGQSFPYEQYF. DNA of the CDR3: TGTGCCAGCAGCGTAGAGGGACAGTCTTTTCCCTACGAGCAGTACTTC.

The chain links TRBV11-2 to TRBJ2-7; D not certain. This CDR3 is built from 15 residues. The germline V gene has CDR1 SGHAT and CDR2 FQNNGV. Trimming removed 3 bases at V and 2 bases at J, with 14 bases between. CDR3 loop: CASSFLSDGPYEQYF. The DNA for the CDR3 is TGTGCCAGCAGCTTCCTCTCCGACGGGCCCTACGAGCAGTACTTC.

The V and J genes are TRBV6-5 and TRBJ1-5, with D perhaps matching TRBD1 (6 bases). Germline CDR1 reads MNHEY; CDR2 reads SVGAGI. The V end was cut by 5 bases, the J end by 6 bases, with 11 bases between. The CDR3 length is 13 residues. CDR3 bases: TGTGCCAGCAGTCAGGGGAAGGGTCAGCCCCAGCATTTT. Amino acids: CASSQGKGQPQHF.

The chain combines TRBV2 with TRBJ2-1; TRBD2 might be the D (6 bases). The V end lost 9 bases, the J end lost 7 bases, and 10 bases lay between the germline ends. This CDR3 contains 11 residues. Germline V CDR1 and CDR2: SNHLY, FYNNEI. The CDR3 nucleotides are TGTGCCAGTCTCGGGGGAAATGAGCAGTTCTTC. Amino acid sequence: CASLGGNEQFF.

The chain couples TRBV2 to TRBJ2-1; 13 positions match TRBD2. The V gene end was trimmed by 8 bases and the J gene end by 10 bases; junction bases not matched to a gene: 8. The CDR3 covers 14 residues. CDR1 is SNHLY and CDR2 is FYNNEI in the germline V gene. CDR3: CASLGLAGTHEQFF. DNA of the CDR3: TGTGCCAGCTTGGGACTAGCGGGAACACACGAGCAGTTCTTC.

CDR3: CASSLGLAFYNEQFF. The CDR3 DNA sequence: TGTGCCAGCAGCTTGGGACTAGCGTTCTACAATGAGCAGTTCTTC. The chain is built from TRBV5-8 and TRBJ2-1, with 8 bases fitting TRBD2. This CDR3 is 15 amino acids long. V was clipped by 0 bases and J by 3 bases; unmatched bases: 2. Germline values: CDR1 SGHTS, CDR2 YDEGEE.

In regard to this clone: Its ends do not fully match the called genes, so a read error is possible. The CDR3 DNA follows: TGCGCCAGCAGCATGAGGGACAAGGGGCCATCTGGCCACACCTTC. Translation gives CASSMRDKGPSGHTF. V usage is TRBV5-1 and J usage is TRBJ1-2; perhaps TRBD1 as D (6 bases). Germline loops: CDR1 SGHRS, CDR2 YFSETQ. This CDR3 has 15 amino acids.

The chain combines TRBV5-1 with TRBJ2-7; 7 nucleotides align to TRBD2. Germline CDR1 SGHRS, CDR2 YFSETQ. J was trimmed by 4 bases and V by 4 bases; bases with no gene match: 8. The CDR3 extends over 14 amino acids. CDR3 sequence reads: CASSRGEVGYEQYF. For the CDR3, the DNA is TGCGCCAGCAGCCGGGGGGAGGTCGGATACGAGCAGTACTTC. Variable domain in full (rest from reference TRBV5-1 and TRBJ2-7): KAGVTQTPRYLIKTRGQQVTLSCSPISGHRSVSWYQQTPGQGLQFLFEYFSETQRNKGNFPGRFSGRQFSNSRSEMNVSTLELGDSALYLCASSRGEVGYEQYFGPGTRLTVT.

The V gene is TRBV11-2, the J gene TRBJ2-2, with TRBD1 identical over 9 bases. The germline CDR1 and CDR2 sequences are SGHAT and FQNNGV. The CDR3 runs 15 residues. J was trimmed by 6 bases and V by 6 bases; bases with no gene match: 8. The CDR3 sequence: CASRQRTGEPGELFF. In DNA, the CDR3 is TGTGCCAGCAGGCAAAGGACAGGGGAGCCCGGGGAGCTGTTTTTT.

CDR3 in amino acids: CASRGDSTGSTQYF. CDR3 sequence (DNA): TGTGCCAGCAGGGGGGACAGCACCGGGAGCACGCAGTATTTT. The chain joins TRBV2 to TRBJ2-3; a possible D gene is TRBD1 (7 bases). The CDR3 length is 14 residues. V was trimmed by 6 bases and J by 9 bases, leaving 19 bases between them. Per germline, CDR1 SNHLY and CDR2 FYNNEI.

J is TRBJ2-3 and V is TRBV5-4; 7 nucleotides align to TRBD1. The germline V gene encodes CDR1 SGHNT and CDR2 YYREEE (reference sequence). V gave up 4 bases and J gave up 5 bases; unmatched junction bases: 7. The CDR3 has 14 amino acids. In DNA, the CDR3 is TGTGCCAGCAGCCTCGGACAGGACCAAGATACGCAGTATTTT. Translating gives CASSLGQDQDTQYF.

This rearrangement joins TRBV6-4 to TRBJ2-3, with 11 bases lining up with TRBD2. The CDR3 extends over 18 amino acids. Germline-derived CDR1 and CDR2 are MRHNA and SNTAGT. Germline trimming cut 6 bases from V and 6 bases from J; bases unmatched to any gene: 17. The CDR3 coding sequence is TGTGCCAGCAGACTAAATAGCGGGAGGGCCGGCCCCACCGATACGCAGTATTTT. As protein: CASRLNSGRAGPTDTQYF.

This chain connects TRBV2 to TRBJ2-3, with TRBD1 matching 10 bases. Germline assignment: CDR1 SNHLY and CDR2 FYNNEI. This CDR3 has 15 amino acids. The V and J ends lost 1 base and 6 bases, in that order; junction bases with no gene match: 4. The CDR3 sequence is CASSEGQGALDTQYF. CDR3 bases: TGTGCCAGCAGTGAAGGACAGGGGGCTTTGGATACGCAGTATTTT.

J is TRBJ2-7 and V is TRBV28; TRBD1 aligns across 12 bases. J lost 6 bases, V lost 5 bases, and 5 bases had no gene match. CDR3 length: 14 residues. Germline CDR1 reads MDHEN; CDR2 reads SYDVKM. CDR3: CASSQGQGAGEQYF. The CDR3 DNA follows: TGTGCCAGCAGTCAGGGACAGGGGGCGGGCGAGCAGTACTTC. Looking up the rest from reference TRBV28 and TRBJ2-7 gives the full variable domain: DVKVTQSSRYLVKRTGEKVFLECVQDMDHENMFWYRQDPGLGLRLIYFSYDVKMKEKGDIPEGYSVSREKKERFSLILESASTNQTSMYLCASSQGQGAGEQYFGPGTRLTVT.

This chain joins TRBV21-1 and TRBJ2-7; the table's D call, TRBD1, was not checked against the DNA. TRBV21-1 is a listed pseudogene. The CDR3 has 14 amino acids. CDR3 DNA: TGTGCCAGCAGCAAAGTGGACAGGGCGAGCGAGCAGTACTTC. Amino acid sequence: CASSKVDRASEQYF.

About this clone: The sample carries other DNA sequences with the same CDR3. The chain is built from TRBV5-1 and TRBJ2-3, with no clear D. The germline V gene encodes CDR1 SGHRS and CDR2 YFSETQ. This CDR3 contains 15 residues. Trimming left V 0 bases short and J 0 bases short, with 8 bases between. CDR3 loop: CASSLVGLSTDTQYF. The CDR3 DNA reads TGCGCCAGCAGCTTGGTGGGCCTGAGCACAGATACGCAGTATTTT.

V gene TRBV28 combines with J gene TRBJ2-1; 7 positions match TRBD1. The CDR3 runs to 15 residues. The germline V gene encodes CDR1 MDHEN and CDR2 SYDVKM. The trim removed 4 bases at V and 4 bases at J, leaving 7 bases unmatched. CDR3 loop: CASSSPGQTYNEQFF. DNA of the CDR3: TGTGCCAGCAGTTCACCGGGACAGACTTACAATGAGCAGTTCTTC.